This entry is about one T cell receptor beta chain. As yet, its antigen is unknown. V was clipped by 8 bases and J by 10 bases; unmatched bases: 10. CDR1 and CDR2 (germline): GTSNPN, SVGIG (reference sequence). This CDR3 has 11 residues. The data originate from a study of cytomegalovirus exposure and HLA in healthy donors. Primers for the PCR totalled 60 Vbeta and 13 Jbeta. Assay used: immunoSEQ multiplex PCR; TCRdb lists only in-frame clones, some missing. The sample contains more than 140,000 clones, approximately 82% of which appear only once. Study-wide findings and caveats: Later analysis demonstrated an association between a missense DCLRE1C variant and TCR beta V- and J-gene trimming. Both high specificity and high sensitivity reportedly marked the classifier's diagnosis of cytomegalovirus status.

The TCR originated in a young man in good health and CMV-seropositive. V usage is TRBV30 and J usage is TRBJ1-1, with TRBD1 matching over 7 bases. Material for sequencing was PBMCs. The CDR3 region is CAGGQTVGAFF. CDR3 nucleotide sequence: TGTGCCGGGGGACAGACGGTCGGAGCTTTCTTT.